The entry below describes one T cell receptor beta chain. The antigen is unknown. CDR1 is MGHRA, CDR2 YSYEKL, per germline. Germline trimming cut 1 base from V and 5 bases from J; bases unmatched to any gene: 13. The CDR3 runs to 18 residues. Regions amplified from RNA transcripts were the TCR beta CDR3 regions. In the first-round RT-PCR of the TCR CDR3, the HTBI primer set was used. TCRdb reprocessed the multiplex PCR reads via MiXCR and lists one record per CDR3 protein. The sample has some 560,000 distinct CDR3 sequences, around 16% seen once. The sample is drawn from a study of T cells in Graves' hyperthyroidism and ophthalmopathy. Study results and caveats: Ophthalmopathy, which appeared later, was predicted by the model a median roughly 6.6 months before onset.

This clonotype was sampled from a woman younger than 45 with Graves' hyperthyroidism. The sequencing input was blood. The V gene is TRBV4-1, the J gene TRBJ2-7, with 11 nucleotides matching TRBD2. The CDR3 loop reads CASSQGFDSGRAGDEQYF. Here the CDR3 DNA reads TGCGCCAGCAGCCAAGGATTCGATAGCGGGAGGGCCGGCGACGAGCAGTACTTC.